The text below deals with one T cell receptor (beta chain). This sample is drawn from a study of preoperative IRX-2 immunotherapy in early breast cancer. The CDR3 is 14 residues long. The germline CDR1 and CDR2 sequences are SGHRS and YFSETQ. Losses at the gene ends were 5 bases for V and 4 bases for J; bases not matched to a gene: 4. Treatment specified: preoperative locoregional IRX-2 cytokine immunotherapy. Preoperative locoregional IRX-2 cytokine immunotherapy was tested in the phase Ib source study. Using immunoSEQ multiplex PCR, the repertoire was profiled, and TCRdb retains in-frame clones only, with some absent. The repertoire holds about 89,000 clones, with roughly 89% as singletons.

The sequencing here drew on tumor tissue, taken after IRX-2 immunotherapy. This TCR derives from a human donor with breast cancer. The V and J genes are TRBV5-1 and TRBJ1-3; 9 bases map to TRBD1. The CDR3 nucleotides are TGCGCCAGCAGACAGGGGGCATCGGGAAACACCATATATTTT. Encoded protein: CASRQGASGNTIYF.